The clone carrying this T cell receptor (beta chain) was counted only a few times. The data belong to a study of blood T cells in healthy people across ages. Each sample yielded at least 6 million isolated PBMCs. V lost 1 base to trimming and J lost 0 bases, with 6 bases between them. This CDR3 is built from 14 residues. CDR1 is SGHTA and CDR2 is FQGTGA in the germline V gene. The use of a sample-barcoded 5' primer and a J-beta primer mix characterized a second PCR of about 7 to 12 cycles. With 12 random nucleotides, a template-switch adaptor tagged each individual cDNA molecule. TCRdb reanalysed the 5' RACE reads using MiXCR and keeps one entry per CDR3 protein. The sample contains more than 1,000,000 distinct CDR3 sequences, approximately 25% of which appear only once. The data also belong to a second study, concerning T cells of mothers and their children. From that study: Healthy Caucasian mothers, a few in number, and their six children were the donors. Overlap measured in related mother-child pairs was slightly, non-significantly higher than in unrelated pairs.

The chain combines TRBV7-3 with TRBJ1-1; D is unclear. The clonotype originates from a girl aged 2 to 9 in good health. Specimen: blood. The CDR3 protein is CASSLSYMNTEAFF. The CDR3, as DNA: TGTGCCAGCAGCTTAAGTTACATGAACACTGAAGCTTTCTTT.